These 5 T cell receptor beta chains originate from one sample sequenced in a study of identical twins. Via MiXCR, TCRdb re-called the 5' RACE reads, giving one row per CDR3 protein. The repertoire holds under 800,000 distinct CDR3 sequences, with around 20% as singletons. In addition, the sample was reused for a study of T cells expressing NK-cell markers.

The sample taken for sequencing was PBMCs. These receptors were obtained from a woman between 18 and 29 years old in good health.

As to this clonotype: An end of the junction does not agree with germline; a read error may underlie this. This chain's CDR3 is CATSPRTSGSEQFF. The CDR3 DNA reads TGTGCCACCAGCCCCCGGACTAGCGGATCTGAGCAGTTCTTC. This sequence joins TRBV11-1 and TRBJ2-1; TRBD2 matches 10 bases. This CDR3 is 14 amino acids long. Germline CDR1 is SGHAT and CDR2 is FQDESV (reference sequence).

This clonotype was observed at least ten times. The V and J genes are TRBV12-3 or TRBV12-4 and TRBJ1-1; D not certain. This CDR3 spans 13 amino acids. V was trimmed by 0 bases and J by 4 bases, leaving 6 bases between them. CDR3 DNA sequence: TGTGCCAGCAGTTTAGCTGGCTTCACTGAAGCTTTCTTT. Translation: CASSLAGFTEAFF.

The rearrangement links TRBV19 to TRBJ2-5, with TRBD2 matching 8 bases. This CDR3 is built from 14 residues. Germline loops: CDR1 LNHDA, CDR2 SQIVND (reference sequence). The V segment lost 10 bases and the J segment 5 bases; nucleotides outside the gene matches: 12. CDR3 coding DNA: TGTGCCACCGCCGGGACTAGGAAGGGGGAGACCCAGTACTTC. Translating it yields CATAGTRKGETQYF.

The chain links TRBV6-4 to TRBJ2-1; the match to TRBD2 covers 9 bases. This CDR3 has 16 amino acids. Germline CDR1 MRHNA, CDR2 SNTAGT. V trimming: 7 bases; J trimming: 1 base; junction bases outside the gene matches: 8. In DNA, the CDR3 is TGTGCCAGCACCCCAGAGGCGGGAGGGTCCTACAATGAGCAGTTCTTC. Translated, it gives CASTPEAGGSYNEQFF.

This clonotype was recorded a few times. The chain has TRBV12-3 or TRBV12-4 and TRBJ2-7; D call uncertain. CDR3 length: 14 residues. V was clipped by 2 bases and J by 3 bases, with 11 bases between them. The chain's CDR3 is CASSLIPHSYEQYF. Written as DNA, the CDR3 is TGTGCCAGCAGTTTAATCCCCCACAGCTACGAGCAGTACTTC.